The next 19 T cell receptor beta chains were all read from a single sample in a study of response to subunit inactivated influenza vaccine (dated by TCRdb to 2016 to 2019). Libraries were constructed by RT-PCR. The listed sequencing device is Illumina HiSeq 2500. TCRdb cleaned the public reads at Q25 with fastp, built clones with MiXCR and kept in-frame beta chains. Rows are unified per CDR3 protein, each entry keeping the most common DNA and genes. The sample data list approximately 500,000 distinct CDR3 sequences, and around a quarter of these were observed just once. The ten largest clones take up roughly 2.8% of the sample. The sample was also reused in another study, on T cells expressing NK-cell markers. Taken from the second paper: TCR beta cDNA libraries were made by 5'RACE template switching that added a universal primer site and unique molecular identifiers.

The sequenced sample was CD4+ T cells sorted from PBMCs, obtained about 13 days after vaccination. Source of these receptors: a man aged 50 or older who received an inactivated influenza vaccine. Donor details come from another sample of the same person, matched by shared clones.

The genes are TRBV3-1 and TRBJ2-1; 8 bases agree with TRBD2. The V gene's germline CDR1 is LGHDT and CDR2 YNNKEL (reference sequence). The CDR3 is 15 amino acids. Trimming at V came to 3 bases and at J to 6 bases, leaving 7 bases not matched to a gene. The chain's CDR3 is CASSHSGRSGNEQFF. In DNA form, the CDR3 reads TGTGCCAGCAGCCACAGCGGGAGATCGGGCAATGAGCAGTTCTTC.

This clonotype was picked up a small number of times. The chain has TRBV20-1 and TRBJ2-7; 7 bases fit TRBD2. Germline V gives CDR1 DFQATT, CDR2 SNEGSKA (reference sequence). The CDR3 extends over 15 amino acids. V gave up 6 bases and J gave up 5 bases; unmatched junction bases: 16. The CDR3 region has the DNA TGCAGTGCGAGACGCAAACTAGCGCCTTTCGACGAGCAGTACTTC. Residues: CSARRKLAPFDEQYF.

This clonotype was counted between two and nine times. V and J are TRBV7-2 and TRBJ1-6; D is ambiguous. Between the trimmed V and J ends, which lost 3 bases and 7 bases, there was a span of 7 bases. Germline V gene lookup returns CDR1 SGHTA and CDR2 FQGNSA. The CDR3 length is 13 residues. The CDR3 DNA reads TGTGCCAGCAGCTTGTCCAGCAATTCACCCCTCCACTTT. It yields the protein CASSLSSNSPLHF.

The chain links TRBV12-3 or TRBV12-4 to TRBJ2-3; D could derive from TRBD1 or TRBD2 (5 bases each). V lost 2 bases and J lost 11, with 20 bases in between. This CDR3 region has 15 residues. CDR3 protein: CASSLRRGPTVGQYF. CDR3 coding DNA: TGTGCCAGCAGTTTAAGAAGGGGACCTACGGTAGGGCAGTATTTT.

This clonotype was detected a few times. This chain connects TRBV7-2 to TRBJ2-7; D is uncertain. The V gene's germline CDR1 is SGHTA and CDR2 FQGNSA. CDR3 length equals 14 residues. V lost 5 bases to trimming and J lost 2 bases, with 13 bases between them. CDR3 nucleotide sequence: TGTGCCAGCAGCGCCCAGGTTCCCCCCTACGAGCAGTACTTC. Translated, it gives CASSAQVPPYEQYF.

This rearrangement joins TRBV27 to TRBJ2-3; D is uncertain. CDR1 and CDR2 (germline): MNHEY, SMNVEV (reference sequence). The V end lost 1 base, the J end lost 2 bases, and 4 bases lay between the germline ends. The CDR3 extends over 13 amino acids. CDR3 protein: CASSLWNTDTQYF. In DNA, the CDR3 is TGTGCCAGCAGTTTATGGAACACAGATACGCAGTATTTT.

This clonotype was observed many times. This chain uses TRBV5-6 with TRBJ2-5; TRBD1 matches 8 bases. V dropped 0 bases and J dropped 5; count of bases not matched to a gene: 18. Germline V gene lookup returns CDR1 SGHDT and CDR2 YYEEEE. The CDR3 is 19 residues long. The CDR3 bases are TGTGCCAGCAGCTTGGACGGTCAGGGGGCGAATAAACCAGGGGAGACCCAGTACTTC. This codes for CASSLDGQGANKPGETQYF.

This chain connects TRBV4-1 to TRBJ2-3; 9 bases fit TRBD2. The V segment lost 4 bases and the J segment 1 base; nucleotides outside the gene matches: 6. This CDR3 is 16 amino acids long. Germline V gives CDR1 MGHRA, CDR2 YSYEKL. CDR3 loop: CASSLAGGPGTDTQYF. The CDR3 coding sequence is TGCGCCAGCAGCCTCGCGGGGGGGCCTGGCACAGATACGCAGTATTTT.

This clonotype turned up a few times. The junction does not match germline at one end; this may be a read error. V gene TRBV2 combines with J gene TRBJ1-6; no clear D. The CDR3 spans 15 residues. Germline CDR1 and CDR2: SNHLY and FYNNEI. CDR3 region: CASSQARSYNSPLHF. The CDR3 DNA sequence: TGTGCCAGCAGTCAAGCGAGGAGTTATAATTCACCCCTCCACTTT.

This rearrangement joins TRBV20-1 to TRBJ2-3; 8 bases map to TRBD1. This CDR3 has 13 residues. V shed 3 bases and J 9 bases; nucleotides not matched to a gene: 8. The V gene's germline CDR1 is DFQATT and CDR2 SNEGSKA (reference sequence). CDR3 sequence (DNA): TGCAGTGCTAGCCCAGGGGGCGCCAAGACGCAGTATTTT. This sequence encodes CSASPGGAKTQYF.

There are a few counts of this clonotype. This chain links TRBV4-3 with TRBJ1-4; D is ambiguous. Trimming shortened V by 0 bases and J by 5 bases, and 16 bases separated the two germline ends. Germline lookup yields CDR1 LGHNA and CDR2 YSLEER. The CDR3 has 17 residues. The CDR3 DNA follows: TGCGCCAGCAGCCAAGATCGTCCCGGCTCATCCAATGAAAAACTGTTTTTT. It translates to CASSQDRPGSSNEKLFF.

The genes are TRBV6-1 and TRBJ2-1; 7 bases map to TRBD2. This CDR3 has 16 amino acids. Trimming cost V 6 bases and J 3 bases; bases outside gene matches: 11. CDR1 and CDR2 (germline): MNHNS, SASEGT. Written as DNA, the CDR3 is TGTGCCAGCAGCTCCCTAAGCGGGACTTTCTACAATGAGCAGTTCTTC. Its protein product is CASSSLSGTFYNEQFF.

The chain links TRBV20-1 to TRBJ2-1; D may be TRBD1 (5 bases). Trimming shortened V by 5 bases and J by 6 bases, and 23 bases separated the two germline ends. The CDR3 length is 16 residues. Germline CDR1 and CDR2: DFQATT and SNEGSKA (reference sequence). CDR3 loop: CSAARSPDIALNEQFF. The CDR3 DNA sequence: TGCAGTGCTGCCCGCTCCCCGGACATAGCCCTCAATGAGCAGTTCTTC.

The V gene is TRBV28, the J gene TRBJ1-6; D call uncertain. Germline loops: CDR1 MDHEN, CDR2 SYDVKM. This CDR3 region has 15 residues. Between the trimmed V and J ends, which lost 3 bases and 0 bases, there was a span of 6 bases. CDR3 sequence reads: CASSFSGSYNSPLHF. DNA for the CDR3: TGTGCCAGCAGTTTCTCCGGCTCCTATAATTCACCCCTCCACTTT.

The V and J genes are TRBV28 and TRBJ2-1, with TRBD1 as a possible D gene (6 bases). CDR3 length: 15 residues. CDR1 MDHEN and CDR2 SYDVKM come from the germline V gene. With 2 bases removed from V and 3 bases from J, the gap between germline ends came to 11 bases. CDR3 protein: CASSLIGGRYNEQFF. The CDR3 bases are TGTGCCAGCAGTTTAATTGGGGGCCGCTACAATGAGCAGTTCTTC.

This clonotype was seen a few times. V gene TRBV6-2 or TRBV6-3 combines with J gene TRBJ2-2; perhaps TRBD1 as D (5 bases). The germline V gene has CDR1 MNHEY and CDR2 SVGEGT. V shed 3 bases and J shed 0 bases, with 11 bases lying between them. The CDR3 spans 16 residues. The CDR3 DNA follows: TGTGCCAGCAGTTATAGGAGACAGTCGAACACCGGGGAGCTGTTTTTT. Residues: CASSYRRQSNTGELFF.

Many counts were recorded for this clonotype. The CDR3 sequence: CSVADTEAFF. CDR3 bases: TGCAGCGTCGCCGACACTGAAGCTTTCTTT. J is TRBJ1-1 and V is TRBV29-1; D is unclear. This CDR3 region has 10 residues. Between the trimmed V and J ends, which lost 6 bases and 3 bases, there was a span of 5 bases. Germline V lookup: CDR1 SQVTM, CDR2 ANQGSEA.

This clonotype was seen repeatedly, ten times or more. This chain uses TRBV20-1 with TRBJ2-1, with TRBD2 identical over 7 bases. The CDR3 is made up of 14 amino acids. The V and J ends lost 2 bases and 3 bases, in that order; junction bases with no gene match: 4. Per germline, CDR1 DFQATT and CDR2 SNEGSKA (reference sequence). The CDR3 nucleotides are TGCAGTGCTAGATTCGGGACTAACTACAATGAGCAGTTCTTC. Residues: CSARFGTNYNEQFF.

This clonotype was observed a few times. The chain is built from TRBV2 and TRBJ2-7, with 9 positions matching TRBD1. V shed 7 bases and J 1 base; nucleotides not matched to a gene: 8. CDR1 and CDR2 from the germline V gene are SNHLY and FYNNEI. The CDR3 runs to 15 residues. The CDR3 spells CASTRYRGRSYEQYF. Written as DNA, the CDR3 is TGTGCCAGCACTAGATACAGGGGGCGTTCCTACGAGCAGTACTTC.